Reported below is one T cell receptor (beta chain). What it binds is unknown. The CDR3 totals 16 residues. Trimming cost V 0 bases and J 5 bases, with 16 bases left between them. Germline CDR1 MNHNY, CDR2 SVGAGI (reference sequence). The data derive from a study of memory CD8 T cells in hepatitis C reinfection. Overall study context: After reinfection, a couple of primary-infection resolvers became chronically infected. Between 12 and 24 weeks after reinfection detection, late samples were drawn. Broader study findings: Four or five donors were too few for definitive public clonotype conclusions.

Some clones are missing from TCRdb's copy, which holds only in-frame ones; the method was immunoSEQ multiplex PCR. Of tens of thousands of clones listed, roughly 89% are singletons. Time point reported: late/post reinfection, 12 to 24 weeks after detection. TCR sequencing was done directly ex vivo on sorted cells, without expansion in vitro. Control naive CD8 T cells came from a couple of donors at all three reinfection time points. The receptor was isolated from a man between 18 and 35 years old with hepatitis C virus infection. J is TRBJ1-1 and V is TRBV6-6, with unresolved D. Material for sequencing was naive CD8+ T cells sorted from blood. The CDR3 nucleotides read TGTGCCAGCAGTTACTCAGTGAAAGAGGGTGGGACTGAAGCTTTCTTT. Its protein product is CASSYSVKEGGTEAFF.